These T cell receptor beta chains were read from a single sample in a study of blood T cell repertoires in COVID-19. This table comes from immunoSEQ multiplex PCR, and its TCRdb copy is limited to in-frame clones, with some not included. The sample consists of over 100,000 clones, 75% to 85% of them appearing once. The sequenced sample consisted of peripheral blood. The receptor source for this set is a woman aged 80 or over with acute or convalescent COVID-19. Each CDR3 is given with its conserved first and last residue.

V	length	J	CDR3
TRBV6-5	15	TRBJ2-1	CASSSTSGSYNEQFF
TRBV6-5	12	TRBJ2-3	CASRAGADTQYF
TRBV5-1	15	TRBJ1-5	CASSFGGSGNQPQHF
TRBV19	14	TRBJ1-4	CASSLDRTNEKLFF
TRBV5-1	15	TRBJ1-1	CASSPRTGMNTEAFF
TRBV11-2	14	TRBJ1-4	CASSSGTGSEKLFF
TRBV24-1	15	TRBJ2-3	CATSDFGGRADTQYF
TRBV10-1	16	TRBJ1-4	CASRDSLPATNEKLFF
TRBV3-1/TRBV3-2	15	TRBJ1-4	CASSRDTGTVEKLFF
TRBV28	13	TRBJ1-5	CASTTPGVQPQHF
TRBV5-5	18	TRBJ1-1	CASSLGQGALPPNTEAFF
TRBV23-1	15	TRBJ2-2	CAALSGQRNTGELFF
TRBV2	14	TRBJ1-5	CASSTGTGPKPQHF
TRBV7-3	13	TRBJ2-5	CASSLIGGETQYF
TRBV19	13	TRBJ2-5	CASRNSGQETQYF
TRBV7-2	13	TRBJ1-2	CASSLARVDGYTF
TRBV6-5	15	TRBJ2-3	CASSYQKADSDTQYF
TRBV7-9	14	TRBJ1-4	CASSSGTGGEKLFF